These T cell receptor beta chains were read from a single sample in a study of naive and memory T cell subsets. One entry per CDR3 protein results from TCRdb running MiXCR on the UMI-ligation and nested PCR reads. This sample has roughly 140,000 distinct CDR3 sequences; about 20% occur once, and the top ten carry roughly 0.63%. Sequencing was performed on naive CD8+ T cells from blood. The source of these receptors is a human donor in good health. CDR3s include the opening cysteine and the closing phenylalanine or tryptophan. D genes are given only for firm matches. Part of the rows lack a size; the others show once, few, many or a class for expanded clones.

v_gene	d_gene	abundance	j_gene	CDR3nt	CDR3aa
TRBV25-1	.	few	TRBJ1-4	TGTGCCAGCAGTGGCACAGCAACTAATGAAAAACTGTTTTTT	CASSGTATNEKLFF
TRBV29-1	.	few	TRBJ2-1	TGCAGCGTTGTCGCTAACAGATTCAATGAGCAGTTCTTC	CSVVANRFNEQFF
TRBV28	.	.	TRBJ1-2	TGTGCCAGCAGTTTGTGGTCGATGATTAACGAGCGGGGGGACTATGGCTACACCTTC	CASSLWSMINERGDYGYTF
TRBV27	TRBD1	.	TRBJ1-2	TGTGCCAGCAGTCGATCGGGACAGGGGTATGGCTACACCTTC	CASSRSGQGYGYTF
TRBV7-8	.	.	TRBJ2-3	TGTGCCAGCAGCTTACGGTCTGCCAGGTTCACAGATACGCAGTATTTT	CASSLRSARFTDTQYF
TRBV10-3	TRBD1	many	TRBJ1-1	TGTGCCATCAGTGAGTCGACAGGGCCCACTGAAGCTTTCTTT	CAISESTGPTEAFF
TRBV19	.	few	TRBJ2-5	TGTGCCAGTAGTAGGACTGATCAAGAGACCCAGTACTTC	CASSRTDQETQYF
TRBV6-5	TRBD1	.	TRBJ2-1	TGTGCCAGCAGTTACTCGGCTCCAGGGGGAACTTTCTACAATGAGCAGTTCTTC	CASSYSAPGGTFYNEQFF
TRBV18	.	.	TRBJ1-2	TGTGCCAGCTCACCACACGAACGGCCGGAGAATGGCTACACCTTC	CASSPHERPENGYTF
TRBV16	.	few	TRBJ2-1	TGTGCCAGCAGCGGTAACAATGAGCAGTTCTTC	CASSGNNEQFF
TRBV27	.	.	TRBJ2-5	TGTGCCAGCAGAAGTCAGGCAGAGACCCAGTACTTC	CASRSQAETQYF
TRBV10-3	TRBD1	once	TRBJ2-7	TGTGCCATCAGTGAGGCCGGGACAGTCACCTACGAGCAGTACTTC	CAISEAGTVTYEQYF
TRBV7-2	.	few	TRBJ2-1	TGTGCCAGCAGCTCCCTTTTTAACGAGCAGTTCTTC	CASSSLFNEQFF
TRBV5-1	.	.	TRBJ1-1	TGCGCCAGCGCTACGGAACCGGAGGGCACTGAAGCTTTCTTT	CASATEPEGTEAFF